One T cell receptor (beta chain) is described in this entry. Its antigen is not known. CDR1 and CDR2 (germline): SNHLY, FYNNEI. V lost 3 bases and J 1 base, leaving 15 bases between the germline ends. CDR3 length equals 16 residues. These data originate in a study of beta chain features in type 1 diabetes. Findings of the study overall: Fewer insertions but more deletions were seen at VDJ junctions in type 1 diabetes patients. Healthy donors had naive, central memory and Treg TCRB repertoires that appeared less similar than those seen among patients. In every one of the four CD4+ subsets, TCRB CDR3s were moderately but significantly shorter in Type 1 diabetes patients.

Sorting produced populations that all topped 95% purity. Every isolated RNA sample was fully reverse transcribed, so sequencing captured expressed TCRB transcripts. Using immunoSEQ multiplex PCR, the repertoire was profiled, and TCRdb retains in-frame clones only, with some absent. This table has some 350,000 clones, roughly a tenth appearing once. This chain uses TRBV2 with TRBJ1-2; D remains unclear. The clonotype was recovered from a young man with type 1 diabetes. Sequencing used central memory CD4+ T cells from blood. The CDR3 protein is CASSEASLQLNYGYTF. The CDR3 nucleotides are TGTGCCAGCAGTGAGGCGAGTCTCCAACTTAACTATGGCTACACCTTC.